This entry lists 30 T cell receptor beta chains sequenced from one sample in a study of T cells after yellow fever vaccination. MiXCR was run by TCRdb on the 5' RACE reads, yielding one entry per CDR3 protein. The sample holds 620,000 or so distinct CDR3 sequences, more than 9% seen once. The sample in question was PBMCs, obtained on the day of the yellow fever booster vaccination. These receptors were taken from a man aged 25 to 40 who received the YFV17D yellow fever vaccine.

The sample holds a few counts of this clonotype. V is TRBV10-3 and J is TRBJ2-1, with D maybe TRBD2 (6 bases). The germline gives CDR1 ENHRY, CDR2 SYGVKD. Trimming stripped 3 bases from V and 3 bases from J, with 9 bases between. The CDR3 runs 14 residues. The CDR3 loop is CAISDGTFYNEQFF. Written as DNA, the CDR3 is TGTGCCATCAGTGATGGGACTTTCTACAATGAGCAGTTCTTC.

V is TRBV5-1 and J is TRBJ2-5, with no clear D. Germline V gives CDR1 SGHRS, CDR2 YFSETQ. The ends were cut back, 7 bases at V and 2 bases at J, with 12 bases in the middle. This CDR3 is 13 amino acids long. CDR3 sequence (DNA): TGCGCCAGCTCGGACGACCTTCAAGAGACCCAGTACTTC. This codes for CASSDDLQETQYF.

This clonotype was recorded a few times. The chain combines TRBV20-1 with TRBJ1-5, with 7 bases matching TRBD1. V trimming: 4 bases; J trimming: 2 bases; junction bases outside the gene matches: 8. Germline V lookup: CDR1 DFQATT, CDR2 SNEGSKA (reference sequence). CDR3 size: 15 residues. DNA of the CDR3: TGCAGTGCTACCCGGGCAGGGGGAGGCAATCAGCCCCAGCATTTT. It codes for CSATRAGGGNQPQHF.

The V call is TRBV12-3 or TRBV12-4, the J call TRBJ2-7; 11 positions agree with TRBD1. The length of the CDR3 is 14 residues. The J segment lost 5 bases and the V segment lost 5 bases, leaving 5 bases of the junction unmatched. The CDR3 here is CASSKDRGLDEQYF. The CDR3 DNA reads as TGTGCCAGCAGTAAGGACAGGGGGCTGGACGAGCAGTACTTC.

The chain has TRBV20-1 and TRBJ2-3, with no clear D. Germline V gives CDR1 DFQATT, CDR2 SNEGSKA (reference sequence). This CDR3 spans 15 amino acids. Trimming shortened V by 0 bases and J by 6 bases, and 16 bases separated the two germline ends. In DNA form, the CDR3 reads TGCAGTGCTAGAGATGTAATACAACCTGGGGATACGCAGTATTTT. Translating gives CSARDVIQPGDTQYF.

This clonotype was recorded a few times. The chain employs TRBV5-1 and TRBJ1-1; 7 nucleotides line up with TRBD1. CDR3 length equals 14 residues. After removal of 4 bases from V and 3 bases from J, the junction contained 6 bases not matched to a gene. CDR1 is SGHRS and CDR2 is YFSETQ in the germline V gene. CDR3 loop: CASSTYRGDTEAFF. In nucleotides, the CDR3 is TGCGCCAGCAGCACCTACAGGGGCGACACTGAAGCTTTCTTT.

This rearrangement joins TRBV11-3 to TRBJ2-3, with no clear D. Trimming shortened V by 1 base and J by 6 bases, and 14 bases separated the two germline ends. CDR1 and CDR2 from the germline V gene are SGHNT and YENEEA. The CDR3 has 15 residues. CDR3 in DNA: TGTGCCAGCAGCTTAGGCCCCGGAGAGAAGGATACGCAGTATTTT. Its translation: CASSLGPGEKDTQYF.

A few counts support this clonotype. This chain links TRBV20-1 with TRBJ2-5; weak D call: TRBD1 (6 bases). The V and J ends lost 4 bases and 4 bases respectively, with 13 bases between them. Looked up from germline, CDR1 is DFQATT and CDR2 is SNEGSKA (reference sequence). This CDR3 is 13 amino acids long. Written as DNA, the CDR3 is TGCAGTGCTACCAGGGGCCGCCCAGAGACCCAGTACTTC. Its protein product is CSATRGRPETQYF.

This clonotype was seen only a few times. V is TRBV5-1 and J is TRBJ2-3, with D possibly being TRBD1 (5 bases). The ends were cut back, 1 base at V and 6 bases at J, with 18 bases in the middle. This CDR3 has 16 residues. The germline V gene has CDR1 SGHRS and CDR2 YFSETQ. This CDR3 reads CASSLSGRKSLDTQYF. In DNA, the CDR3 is TGCGCCAGCAGCTTGTCAGGGCGGAAGTCTTTGGATACGCAGTATTTT.

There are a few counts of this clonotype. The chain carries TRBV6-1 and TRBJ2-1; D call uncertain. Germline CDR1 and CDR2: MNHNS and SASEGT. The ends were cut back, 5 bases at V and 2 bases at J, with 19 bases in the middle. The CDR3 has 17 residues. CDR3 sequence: CASSRGTLIAPYNEQFF. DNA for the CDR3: TGTGCCAGCAGTCGCGGTACCCTGATAGCCCCCTACAATGAGCAGTTCTTC.

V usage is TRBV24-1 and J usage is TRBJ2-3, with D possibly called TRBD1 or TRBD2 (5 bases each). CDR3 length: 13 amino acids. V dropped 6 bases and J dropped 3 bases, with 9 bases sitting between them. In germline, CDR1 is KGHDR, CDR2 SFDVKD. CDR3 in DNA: TGTGCCACCAGTCCGGGGACGACAGATACGCAGTATTTT. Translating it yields CATSPGTTDTQYF.

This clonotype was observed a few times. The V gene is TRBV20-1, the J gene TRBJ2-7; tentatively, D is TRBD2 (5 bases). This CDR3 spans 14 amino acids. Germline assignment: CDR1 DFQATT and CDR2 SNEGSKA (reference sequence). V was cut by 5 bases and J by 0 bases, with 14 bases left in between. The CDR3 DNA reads TGCAGTGCTGCCATGGGAGAGCACTCCTACGAGCAGTACTTC. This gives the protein CSAAMGEHSYEQYF.

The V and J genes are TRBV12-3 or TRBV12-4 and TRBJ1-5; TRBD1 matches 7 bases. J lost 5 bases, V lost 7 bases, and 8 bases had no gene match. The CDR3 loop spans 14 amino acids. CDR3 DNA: TGTGCCAGCACCTTCCAGGGGGGGGATCAGCCCCAGCATTTT. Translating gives CASTFQGGDQPQHF.

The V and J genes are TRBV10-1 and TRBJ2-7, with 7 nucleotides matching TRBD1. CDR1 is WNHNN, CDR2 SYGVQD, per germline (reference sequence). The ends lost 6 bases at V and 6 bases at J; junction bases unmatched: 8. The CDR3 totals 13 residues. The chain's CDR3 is CASSRSRQGEQYF. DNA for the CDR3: TGCGCCAGCAGCCGCTCCCGACAGGGCGAGCAGTACTTC.

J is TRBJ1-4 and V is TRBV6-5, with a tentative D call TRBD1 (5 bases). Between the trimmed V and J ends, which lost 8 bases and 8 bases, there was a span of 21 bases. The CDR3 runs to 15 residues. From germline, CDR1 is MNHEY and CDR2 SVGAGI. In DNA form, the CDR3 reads TGTGCCAGCCGGTTACTTAAGGGGTCTTACGAAAAACTGTTTTTT. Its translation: CASRLLKGSYEKLFF.

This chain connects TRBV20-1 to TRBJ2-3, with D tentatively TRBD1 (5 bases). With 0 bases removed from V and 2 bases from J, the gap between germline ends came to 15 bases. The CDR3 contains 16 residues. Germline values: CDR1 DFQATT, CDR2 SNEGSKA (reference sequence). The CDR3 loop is CSARDPTAPLTDTQYF. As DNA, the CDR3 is TGCAGTGCTAGAGACCCGACAGCGCCTCTCACAGATACGCAGTATTTT.

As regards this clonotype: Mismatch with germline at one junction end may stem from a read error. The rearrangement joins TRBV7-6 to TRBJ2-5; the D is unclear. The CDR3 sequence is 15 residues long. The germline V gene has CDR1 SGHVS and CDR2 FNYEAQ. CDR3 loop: CASSLVTTAQETQYF. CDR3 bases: TGTGCCAGCAGCTTAGTGACGACGGCCCAAGAGACCCAGTATTTC.

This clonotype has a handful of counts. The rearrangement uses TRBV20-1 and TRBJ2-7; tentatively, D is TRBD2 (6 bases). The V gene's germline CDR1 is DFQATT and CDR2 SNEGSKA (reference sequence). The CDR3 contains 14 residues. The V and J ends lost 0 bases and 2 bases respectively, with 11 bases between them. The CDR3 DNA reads TGCAGTGCTAGAGAGGGGCGGGGAGCCTACGAGCAGTACTTC. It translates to CSAREGRGAYEQYF.

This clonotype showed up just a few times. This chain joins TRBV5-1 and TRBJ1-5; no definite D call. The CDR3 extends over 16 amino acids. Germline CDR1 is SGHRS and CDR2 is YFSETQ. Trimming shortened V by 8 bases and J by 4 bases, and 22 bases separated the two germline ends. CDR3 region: CAREPLPGGRNQPQHF. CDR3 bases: TGCGCCAGAGAACCCCTCCCGGGAGGGCGGAATCAGCCCCAGCATTTT.

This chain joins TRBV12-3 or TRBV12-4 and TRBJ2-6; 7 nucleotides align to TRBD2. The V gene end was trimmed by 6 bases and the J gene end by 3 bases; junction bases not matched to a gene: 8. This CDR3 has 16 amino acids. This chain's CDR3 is CASRVGEGFGANVLTF. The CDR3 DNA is TGTGCCAGCAGAGTGGGGGAGGGCTTTGGGGCCAACGTCCTGACTTTC.

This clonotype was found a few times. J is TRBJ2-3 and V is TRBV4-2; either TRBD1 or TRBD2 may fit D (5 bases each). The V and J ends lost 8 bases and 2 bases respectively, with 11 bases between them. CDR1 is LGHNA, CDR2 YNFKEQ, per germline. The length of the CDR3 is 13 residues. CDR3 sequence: CASARGPTDTQYF. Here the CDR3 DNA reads TGTGCCAGCGCCCGGGGCCCCACAGATACGCAGTATTTT.

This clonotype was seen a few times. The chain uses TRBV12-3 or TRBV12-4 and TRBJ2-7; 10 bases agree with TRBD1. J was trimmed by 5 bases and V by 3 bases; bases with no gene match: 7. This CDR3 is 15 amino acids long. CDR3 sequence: CASSLTGTGAHEQYF. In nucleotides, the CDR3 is TGTGCCAGCAGTTTGACCGGGACAGGGGCCCACGAGCAGTACTTC.

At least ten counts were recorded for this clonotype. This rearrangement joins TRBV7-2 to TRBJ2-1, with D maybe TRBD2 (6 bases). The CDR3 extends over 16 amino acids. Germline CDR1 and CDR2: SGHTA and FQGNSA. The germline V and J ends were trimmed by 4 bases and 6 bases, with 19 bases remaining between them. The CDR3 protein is CASSSVGSGSVNEQFF. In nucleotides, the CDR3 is TGTGCCAGCAGCTCTGTTGGTAGCGGCAGCGTCAATGAGCAGTTCTTC.

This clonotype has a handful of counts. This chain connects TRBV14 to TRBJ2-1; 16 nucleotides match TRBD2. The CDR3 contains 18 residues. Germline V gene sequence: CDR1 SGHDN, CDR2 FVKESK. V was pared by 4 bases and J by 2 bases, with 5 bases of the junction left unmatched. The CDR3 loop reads CASSPAGTSGRAYNEQFF. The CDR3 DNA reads TGTGCCAGCAGCCCCGCCGGGACTAGCGGGAGGGCCTACAATGAGCAGTTCTTC.

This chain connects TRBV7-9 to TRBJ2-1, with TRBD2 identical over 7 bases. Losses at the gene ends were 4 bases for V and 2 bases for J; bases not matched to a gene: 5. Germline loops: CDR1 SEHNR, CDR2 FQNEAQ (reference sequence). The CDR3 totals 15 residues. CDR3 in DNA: TGTGCCAGCAGCTCTCAGGGAGGGCCCTACAATGAGCAGTTCTTC. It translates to CASSSQGGPYNEQFF.

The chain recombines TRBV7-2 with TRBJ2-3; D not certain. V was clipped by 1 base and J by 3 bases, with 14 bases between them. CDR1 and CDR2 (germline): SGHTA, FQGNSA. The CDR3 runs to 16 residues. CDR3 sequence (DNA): TGTGCCAGCAGCTTAGGCGGCATCACCCTGACAGATACGCAGTATTTT. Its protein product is CASSLGGITLTDTQYF. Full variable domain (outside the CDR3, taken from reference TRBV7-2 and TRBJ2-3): GAGVSQSPSNKVTEKGKDVELRCDPISGHTALYWYRQSLGQGLEFLIYFQGNSAPDKSGLPSDRFSAERTGGSVSTLTIQRTQQEDSAVYLCASSLGGITLTDTQYFGPGTRLTVL.

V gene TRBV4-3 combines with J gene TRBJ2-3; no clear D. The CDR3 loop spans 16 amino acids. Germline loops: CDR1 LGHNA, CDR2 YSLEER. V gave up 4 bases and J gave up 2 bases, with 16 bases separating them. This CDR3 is CASSLVASGPTDTQYF. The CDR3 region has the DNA TGCGCCAGCAGCCTGGTAGCTAGTGGGCCCACAGATACGCAGTATTTT.

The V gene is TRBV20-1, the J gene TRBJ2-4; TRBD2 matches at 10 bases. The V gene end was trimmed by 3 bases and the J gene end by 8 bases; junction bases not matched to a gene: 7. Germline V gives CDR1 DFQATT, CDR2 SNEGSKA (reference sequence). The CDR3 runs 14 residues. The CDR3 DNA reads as TGCAGTGCTAGCACTAGCGGGACTGGGTACATTCAGTACTTC. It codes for CSASTSGTGYIQYF.

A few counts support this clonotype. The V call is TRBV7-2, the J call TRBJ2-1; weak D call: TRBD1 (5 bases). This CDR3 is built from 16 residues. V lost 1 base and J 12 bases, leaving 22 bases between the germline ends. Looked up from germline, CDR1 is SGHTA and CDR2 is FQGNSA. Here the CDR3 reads CASSLDVTGSVLGQFF. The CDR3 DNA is TGTGCCAGCAGCTTAGACGTCACAGGATCGGTCCTGGGGCAGTTCTTC.

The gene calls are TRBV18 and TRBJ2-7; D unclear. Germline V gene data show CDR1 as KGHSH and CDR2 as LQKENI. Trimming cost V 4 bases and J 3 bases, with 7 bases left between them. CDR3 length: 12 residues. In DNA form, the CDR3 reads TGTGCCAGCTCACACACCCACTACGAGCAGTACTTC. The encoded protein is CASSHTHYEQYF.